The clone carrying this TCR beta chain was counted a single time. The antigen is undetermined. TCRdb's copy holds only in-frame clones and misses some; the assay was immunoSEQ multiplex PCR. The table lists 45,000 to 60,000 clones, approximately 80% of them singletons, with roughly 4.5% in the top ten. This entry is derived from a study of OX40 agonist ivuxolimab in advanced cancers. On the study more broadly: An anti-OX40 (CD134) antibody with agonistic activity, ivuxolimab, was administered to patients. Checkpoint inhibitors had been given previously to approximately 41% of patients. The dose-escalation cohort had hepatocellular carcinoma, melanoma, renal cell or head and neck cancer. Study observations and caveats: The antigen specificity of the peripheral T cells (those that were expanded) was not determined.

Germline assignment: CDR1 MNHNS and CDR2 SASEGT. The germline V and J ends were trimmed by 4 bases and 5 bases, with 8 bases remaining between them. CDR3 length: 12 amino acids. The sample was CD4+ or CD8+ T cells sorted from blood, taken in a trial of the OX40 agonist ivuxolimab. This sequence was found in an adult with an advanced solid tumor such as melanoma, head and neck, liver or kidney cancer. This rearrangement joins TRBV6-1 to TRBJ2-5; D uncertain. CDR3 sequence (DNA): TGTGCCAGCAGTGTATCTTCGGAGACCCAGTACTTC. This encodes CASSVSSETQYF.